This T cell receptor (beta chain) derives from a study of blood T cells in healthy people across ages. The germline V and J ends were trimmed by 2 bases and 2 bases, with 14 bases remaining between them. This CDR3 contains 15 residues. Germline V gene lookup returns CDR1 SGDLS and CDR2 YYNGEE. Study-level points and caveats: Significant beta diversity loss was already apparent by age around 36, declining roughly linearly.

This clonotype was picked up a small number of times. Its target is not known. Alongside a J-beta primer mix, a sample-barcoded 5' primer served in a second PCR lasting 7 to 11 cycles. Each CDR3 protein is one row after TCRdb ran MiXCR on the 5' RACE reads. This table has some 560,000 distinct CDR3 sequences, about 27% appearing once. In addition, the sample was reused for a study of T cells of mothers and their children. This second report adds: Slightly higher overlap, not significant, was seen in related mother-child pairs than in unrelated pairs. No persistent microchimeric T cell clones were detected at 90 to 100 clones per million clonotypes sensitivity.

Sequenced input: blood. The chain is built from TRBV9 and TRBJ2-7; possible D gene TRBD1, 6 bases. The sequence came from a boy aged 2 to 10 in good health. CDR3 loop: CASSVSAGVTYEQYF. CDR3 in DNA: TGTGCCAGCAGCGTTTCGGCAGGGGTGACCTACGAGCAGTACTTC.